Below, one T cell receptor beta chain is given with its context. The data were taken from a study of technical replicates of blood from several donors. Between the trimmed V and J ends, which lost 3 bases and 2 bases, there was a span of 11 bases. Germline V gene sequence: CDR1 MDHEN, CDR2 SYDVKM. CDR3 size: 15 residues. TCRdb's copy holds only in-frame clones and misses some; the assay was immunoSEQ multiplex PCR. The sample has more than 90,000 clones, 95% seen once. The sequencing input was T cells isolated from PBMCs. This TCR was recovered from a human donor in good health. J is TRBJ1-5 and V is TRBV28; D remains unclear. CDR3 sequence reads: CASSFTPRGNQPQHF. As DNA, the CDR3 is TGTGCCAGCAGTTTCACACCGCGGGGCAATCAGCCCCAGCATTTT.